This T cell receptor (beta chain) was sequenced in a study of T cell repertoires in cytomegalovirus infection. For the study at large: TCR beta signatures that were public indicated CMV infection and matching HLA type.

A note on this clonotype: Its antigen remains unidentified.

This CDR3 is built from 14 residues. V gave up 4 bases and J gave up 2 bases, with 9 bases separating them. TCRdb independently ran MiXCR on the reads; one entry per CDR3 protein. The table records tens of thousands of distinct CDR3 sequences, more than 25% of them present only once. Study-wide results and limits: HLA-C-restricted CMV-specific TCR beta clonotypes prevailed in the ex vivo response. Carriers of CMV and the relevant HLA type were discriminated by public TCR beta frequency.

The J gene is TRBJ1-3, the V gene TRBV12-3 or TRBV12-4; D is perhaps TRBD1 (6 bases). This clonotype was obtained from a human donor in good health (CMV status not recorded). Some clones in this sample may be carry-over from other donors' samples. Sequenced input: PBMCs, sequenced either directly or after in vitro stimulation (not recorded which). CDR3 sequence: CASSSRTAGNTIYF. For the CDR3, the DNA is TGTGCCAGCAGTTCGAGGACAGCTGGAAACACCATATATTTT.